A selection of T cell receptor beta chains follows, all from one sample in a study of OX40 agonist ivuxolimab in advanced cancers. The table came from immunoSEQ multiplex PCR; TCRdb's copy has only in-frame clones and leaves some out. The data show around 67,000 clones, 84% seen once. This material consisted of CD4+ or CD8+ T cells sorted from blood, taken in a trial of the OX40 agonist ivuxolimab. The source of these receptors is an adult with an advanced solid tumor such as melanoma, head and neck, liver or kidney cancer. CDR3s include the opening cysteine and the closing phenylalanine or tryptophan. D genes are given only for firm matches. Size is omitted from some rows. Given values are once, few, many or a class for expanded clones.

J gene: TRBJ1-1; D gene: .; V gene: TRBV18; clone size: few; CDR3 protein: CASSPTRGNTEAFF; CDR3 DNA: TGTGCCAGCTCACCAACCAGGGGGAACACTGAAGCTTTCTTT
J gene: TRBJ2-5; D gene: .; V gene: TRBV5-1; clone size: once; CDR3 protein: CASSLIAGSQETQYF; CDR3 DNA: TGCGCCAGCAGCTTGATTGCTGGCAGCCAAGAGACCCAGTACTTC
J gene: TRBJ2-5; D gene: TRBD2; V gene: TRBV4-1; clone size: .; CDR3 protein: CASSSRLAGIQETQYF; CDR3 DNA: TGCGCCAGCAGCTCCCGACTAGCGGGGATCCAAGAGACCCAGTACTTC
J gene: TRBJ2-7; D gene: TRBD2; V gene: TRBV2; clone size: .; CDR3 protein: CASTGTTYEQYF; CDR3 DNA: TGTGCCAGCACCGGGACTACCTACGAGCAGTACTTC
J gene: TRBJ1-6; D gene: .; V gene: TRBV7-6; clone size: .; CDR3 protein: CASSLDVDRNSPLHF; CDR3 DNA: TGTGCCAGCAGCTTGGACGTTGACAGAAATTCACCCCTCCACTTT
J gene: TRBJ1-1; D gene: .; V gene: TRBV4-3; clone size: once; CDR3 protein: CASSLRGTEAFF; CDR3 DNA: TGCGCCAGCAGCCTTAGGGGGACTGAAGCTTTCTTT
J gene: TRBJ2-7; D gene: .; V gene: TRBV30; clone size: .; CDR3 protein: CAWEAGSTSYEQYF; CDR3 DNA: TGTGCCTGGGAGGCCGGGAGCACGTCCTACGAGCAGTACTTC
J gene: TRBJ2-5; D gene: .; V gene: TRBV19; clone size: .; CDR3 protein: CASATGLQETQYF; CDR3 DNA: TGTGCCAGTGCTACGGGCCTCCAAGAGACCCAGTACTTC
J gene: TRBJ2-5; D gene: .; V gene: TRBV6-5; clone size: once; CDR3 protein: CASSYSLQSETQYF; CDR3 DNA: TGTGCCAGCAGTTACTCCTTACAGTCAGAGACCCAGTACTTC
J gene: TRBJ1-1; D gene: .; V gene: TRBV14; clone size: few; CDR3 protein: CASSPKTRGTEAFF; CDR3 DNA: TGTGCCAGCAGCCCCAAGACACGGGGCACTGAAGCTTTCTTT
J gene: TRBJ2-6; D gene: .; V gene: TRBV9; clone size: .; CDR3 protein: CASSTWGTASSGANVLTF; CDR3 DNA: TGTGCCAGCAGTACATGGGGGACCGCTAGCTCTGGGGCCAACGTCCTGACTTTC
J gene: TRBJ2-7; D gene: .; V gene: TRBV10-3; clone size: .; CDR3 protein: CAISEAGRVYYEQYF; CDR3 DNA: TGTGCCATCAGTGAGGCGGGGCGCGTGTACTACGAGCAGTACTTC
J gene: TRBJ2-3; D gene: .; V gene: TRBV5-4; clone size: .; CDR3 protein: CASSLQGTPDTQYF; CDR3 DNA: TGTGCCAGCAGCTTACAGGGAACCCCGGATACGCAGTATTTT
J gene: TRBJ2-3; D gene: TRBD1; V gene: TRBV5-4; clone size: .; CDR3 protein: CASSLDRGETDTQYF; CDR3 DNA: TGTGCCAGCAGCCTTGACAGGGGGGAAACAGATACGCAGTATTTT
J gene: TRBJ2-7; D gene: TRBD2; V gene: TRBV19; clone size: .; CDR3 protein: CASSIGAGGRAYEQYF; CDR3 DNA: TGTGCCAGTAGTATAGGGGCTGGCGGGAGAGCCTACGAGCAGTACTTC
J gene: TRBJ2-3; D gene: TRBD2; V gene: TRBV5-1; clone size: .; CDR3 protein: CASSFGRSTDTQYF; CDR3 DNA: TGCGCCAGCAGCTTCGGGAGGAGCACAGATACGCAGTATTTT
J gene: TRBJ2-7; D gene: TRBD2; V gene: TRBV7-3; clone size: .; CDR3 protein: CASRGPGLAGGTYEQYF; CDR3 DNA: TGTGCCAGCAGGGGCCCGGGACTAGCGGGAGGAACCTACGAGCAGTACTTC
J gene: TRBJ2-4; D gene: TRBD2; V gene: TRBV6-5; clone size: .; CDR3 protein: CASRAGGAKNIQYF; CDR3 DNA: TGTGCCAGCAGGGCGGGAGGGGCCAAAAACATTCAGTACTTC
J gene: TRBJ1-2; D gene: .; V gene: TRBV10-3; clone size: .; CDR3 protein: CAISESVNYGYTF; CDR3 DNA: TGTGCCATCAGTGAGTCTGTAAACTATGGCTACACCTTC
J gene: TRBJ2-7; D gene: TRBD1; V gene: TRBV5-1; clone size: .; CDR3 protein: CASSLVAGGAYEQYF; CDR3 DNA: TGCGCCAGCAGCTTGGTGGCAGGGGGCGCCTACGAGCAGTACTTC
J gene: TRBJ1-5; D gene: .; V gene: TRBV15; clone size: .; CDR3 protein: CATSRTADSNQPQHF; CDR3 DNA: TGTGCCACCAGCCGGACAGCCGATAGCAATCAGCCCCAGCATTTT
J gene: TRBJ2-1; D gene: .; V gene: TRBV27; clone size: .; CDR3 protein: CASRSTAAEQFF; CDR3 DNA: TGTGCCAGCAGATCCACTGCGGCTGAGCAGTTCTTC
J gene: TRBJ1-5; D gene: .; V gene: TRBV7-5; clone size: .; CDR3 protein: CARRGVGSNQPQHF; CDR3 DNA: TGTGCCAGAAGGGGAGTGGGTAGCAATCAGCCCCAGCATTTT
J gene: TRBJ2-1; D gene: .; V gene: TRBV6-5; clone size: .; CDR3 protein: CASSSGLPYNEQFF; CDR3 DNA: TGTGCCAGCAGTTCGGGACTTCCCTACAATGAGCAGTTCTTC
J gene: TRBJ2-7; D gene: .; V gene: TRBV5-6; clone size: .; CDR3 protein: CASSSTVSYEQYF; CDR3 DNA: TGTGCCAGCAGCTCGACTGTCTCCTACGAGCAGTACTTC
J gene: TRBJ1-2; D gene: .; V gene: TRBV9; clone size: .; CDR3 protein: CASSVDRNYGYTF; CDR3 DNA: TGTGCCAGCAGCGTAGATAGAAACTATGGCTACACCTTC
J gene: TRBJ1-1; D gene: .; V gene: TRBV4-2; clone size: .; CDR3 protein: CASSQDRRFRNTEAFF; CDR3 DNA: TGTGCCAGCAGCCAAGATAGGCGATTCCGAAACACTGAAGCTTTCTTT
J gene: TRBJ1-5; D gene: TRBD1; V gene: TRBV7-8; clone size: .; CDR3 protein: CASSQGTENSNQPQHF; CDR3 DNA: TGCGCCAGCAGCCAGGGGACAGAAAATAGCAATCAGCCCCAGCATTTT
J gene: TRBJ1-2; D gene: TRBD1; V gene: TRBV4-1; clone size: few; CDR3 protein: CASSQEGRQGWGYTF; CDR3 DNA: TGCGCCAGCAGCCAAGAAGGAAGACAGGGATGGGGCTACACCTTC
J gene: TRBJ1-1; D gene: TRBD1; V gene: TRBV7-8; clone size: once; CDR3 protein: CASSRSGQNEAFF; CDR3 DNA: TGTGCCAGCAGCCGATCGGGACAGAATGAAGCTTTCTTT
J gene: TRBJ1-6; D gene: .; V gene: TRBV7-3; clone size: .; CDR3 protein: CASSKTGDYNSPLHF; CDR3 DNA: TGTGCCAGCAGCAAGACAGGAGACTATAATTCACCCCTCCACTTT
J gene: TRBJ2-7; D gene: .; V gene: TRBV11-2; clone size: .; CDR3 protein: CASSPPGSYEQYF; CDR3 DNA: TGTGCCAGCAGCCCACCGGGAAGCTACGAGCAGTACTTC
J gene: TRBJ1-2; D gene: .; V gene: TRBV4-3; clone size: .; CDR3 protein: CASSHETGPYYGYTF; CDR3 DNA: TGCGCCAGCAGCCATGAGACCGGGCCTTACTATGGCTACACCTTC
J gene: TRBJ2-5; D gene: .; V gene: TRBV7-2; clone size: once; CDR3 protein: CASSQSFGPWETQYF; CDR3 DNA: TGTGCCAGCAGCCAATCTTTTGGTCCGTGGGAGACCCAGTACTTC
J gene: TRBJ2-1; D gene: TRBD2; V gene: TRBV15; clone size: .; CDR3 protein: CATSRDRTRGSGEQFF; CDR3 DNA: TGTGCCACCAGCAGAGATAGAACGCGGGGGTCGGGTGAGCAGTTCTTC
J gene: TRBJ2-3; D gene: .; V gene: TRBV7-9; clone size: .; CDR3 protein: CASSLSQGTTDTQYF; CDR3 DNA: TGTGCCAGCAGCTTAAGCCAGGGGACCACAGATACGCAGTATTTT
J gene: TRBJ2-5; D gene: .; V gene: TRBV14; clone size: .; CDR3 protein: CASSQDTETQYF; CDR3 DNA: TGTGCCAGCAGCCAAGACACAGAGACCCAGTACTTC
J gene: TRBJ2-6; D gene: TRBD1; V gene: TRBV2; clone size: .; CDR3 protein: CASSVFRDRKISGANVLTF; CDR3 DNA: TGTGCCAGCAGTGTGTTTCGGGACAGGAAAATCTCTGGGGCCAACGTCCTGACTTTC
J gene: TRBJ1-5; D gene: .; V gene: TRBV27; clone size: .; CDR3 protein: CASSLSGQFNQPQHF; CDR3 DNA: TGTGCCAGCAGTCTCTCTGGACAGTTCAATCAGCCCCAGCATTTT
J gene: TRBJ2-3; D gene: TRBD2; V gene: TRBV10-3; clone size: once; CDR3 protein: CAISVDPLAGGGTDTQYF; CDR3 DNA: TGTGCCATCAGTGTGGACCCACTAGCGGGGGGCGGGACAGATACGCAGTATTTT
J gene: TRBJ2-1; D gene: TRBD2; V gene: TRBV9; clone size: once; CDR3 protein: CASSGLRREGGEQFF; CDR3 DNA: TGTGCCAGCAGCGGACTGCGGCGGGAGGGCGGCGAGCAGTTCTTC
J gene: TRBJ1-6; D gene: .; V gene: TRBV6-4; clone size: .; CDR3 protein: CASSDLAARALLYNSPLHF; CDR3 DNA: TGTGCCAGCAGTGATTTAGCGGCGAGGGCGTTACTCTATAATTCACCCCTCCACTTT
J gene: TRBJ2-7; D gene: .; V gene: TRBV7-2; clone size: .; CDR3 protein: CASSSRQETRRSSYEQYF; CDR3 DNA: TGTGCCAGCAGCTCCCGGCAGGAAACTCGTCGGAGCTCCTACGAGCAGTACTTC
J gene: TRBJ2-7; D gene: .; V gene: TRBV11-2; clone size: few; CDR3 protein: CASSLGTYIHEQYF; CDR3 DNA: TGTGCCAGCAGCTTAGGGACATATATCCACGAGCAGTACTTC
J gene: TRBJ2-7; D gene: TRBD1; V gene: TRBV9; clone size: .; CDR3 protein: CASSEGQGSAYEQYF; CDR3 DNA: TGTGCCAGCAGCGAAGGACAGGGGTCAGCCTACGAGCAGTACTTC
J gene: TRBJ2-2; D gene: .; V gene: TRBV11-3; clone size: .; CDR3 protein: CASSLGPAAGELFF; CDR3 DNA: TGTGCCAGCAGCTTAGGGCCCGCCGCCGGGGAGCTGTTTTTT
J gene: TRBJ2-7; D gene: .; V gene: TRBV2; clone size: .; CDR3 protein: CSSRLVGEQYF; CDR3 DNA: TGCTCCAGCAGACTCGTTGGCGAGCAGTACTTC
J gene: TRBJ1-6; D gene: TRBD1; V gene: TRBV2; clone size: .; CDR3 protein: CASLGQAGQALHF; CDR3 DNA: TGTGCCAGCCTAGGACAGGCCGGGCAAGCCCTCCACTTT
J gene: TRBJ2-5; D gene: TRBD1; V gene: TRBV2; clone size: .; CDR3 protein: CATTGQGSGETQYF; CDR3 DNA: TGTGCCACCACGGGACAGGGGTCGGGAGAGACCCAGTACTTC
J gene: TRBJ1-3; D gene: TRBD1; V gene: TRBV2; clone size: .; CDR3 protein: CASSSTGALSGNTIYF; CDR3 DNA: TGTGCCAGCAGTTCAACAGGGGCTCTCTCTGGAAACACCATATATTTT
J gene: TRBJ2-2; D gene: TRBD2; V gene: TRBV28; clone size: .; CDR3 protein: CASSLLAGGPGPPGELFF; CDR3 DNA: TGTGCCAGCAGTTTACTAGCGGGAGGGCCCGGACCCCCCGGGGAGCTGTTTTTT
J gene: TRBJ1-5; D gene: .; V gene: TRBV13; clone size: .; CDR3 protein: CASSQKSVGGLSNQPQHF; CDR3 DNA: TGTGCCAGCAGCCAGAAATCCGTGGGGGGATTGAGCAATCAGCCCCAGCATTTT